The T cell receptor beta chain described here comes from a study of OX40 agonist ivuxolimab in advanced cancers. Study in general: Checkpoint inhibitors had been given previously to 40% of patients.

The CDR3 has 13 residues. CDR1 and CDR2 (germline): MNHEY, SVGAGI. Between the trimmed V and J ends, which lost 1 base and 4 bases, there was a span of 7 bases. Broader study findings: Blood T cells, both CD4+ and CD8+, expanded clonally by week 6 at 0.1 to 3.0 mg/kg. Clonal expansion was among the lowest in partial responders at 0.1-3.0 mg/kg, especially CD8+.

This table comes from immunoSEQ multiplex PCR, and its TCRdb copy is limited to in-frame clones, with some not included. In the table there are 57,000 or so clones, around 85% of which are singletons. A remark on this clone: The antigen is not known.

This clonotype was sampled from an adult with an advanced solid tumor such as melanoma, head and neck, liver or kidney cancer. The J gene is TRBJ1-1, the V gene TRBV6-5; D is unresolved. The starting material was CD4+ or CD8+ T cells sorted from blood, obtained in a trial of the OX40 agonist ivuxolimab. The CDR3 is CASSYYLGTEAFF. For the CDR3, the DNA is TGTGCCAGCAGTTACTACCTTGGCACTGAAGCTTTCTTT.